A single sample is the source of the 6 T cell receptor beta chains below, sequenced in a study of blood T cell repertoires in COVID-19. Measured with immunoSEQ multiplex PCR; TCRdb has only the in-frame clones, and not every one. The sample records 60,000 or so clones, about nine tenths being singletons. The sequenced material came from peripheral blood. These receptors all come from a human donor with acute or convalescent COVID-19. The donor label of this sample is uncertain.

This clone was recorded once. V gene TRBV5-5 combines with J gene TRBJ1-2, with 7 bases aligning to TRBD1. The CDR3 is made up of 14 amino acids. Germline V gene lookup returns CDR1 SGHKS and CDR2 YYEKEE (reference sequence). After removal of 5 bases from V and 4 bases from J, the junction contained 8 bases not matched to a gene. CDR3 loop: CASRTGQSLYGYTF. The CDR3 region has the DNA TGTGCCAGCAGGACGGGACAGAGTCTCTATGGCTACACCTTC.

The V and J genes are TRBV5-1 and TRBJ2-1; 11 bases agree with TRBD1. This CDR3 region has 15 residues. The germline V gene has CDR1 SGHRS and CDR2 YFSETQ. J gave up 5 bases and V 0 bases, and 1 base lay outside the gene matches. The CDR3 DNA reads as TGCGCCAGCAGCTTGGAGGGACAGGGGGACAATGAGCAGTTCTTC. Translating gives CASSLEGQGDNEQFF.

The chain employs TRBV18 and TRBJ2-2; D perhaps matches TRBD1 (6 bases). The V end lost 9 bases, the J end lost 3 bases, and 14 bases lay between the germline ends. The CDR3 has 14 residues. CDR1 is KGHSH and CDR2 is LQKENI in the germline V gene. Here the CDR3 reads CASSRGGDTGELFF. In nucleotides, the CDR3 is TGTGCCAGTTCGAGAGGGGGAGACACCGGGGAGCTGTTTTTT.

This chain joins TRBV9 and TRBJ2-3; 12 nucleotides line up with TRBD1. In germline, CDR1 is SGDLS, CDR2 YYNGEE. The J segment lost 5 bases and the V segment lost 2 bases, leaving 3 bases of the junction unmatched. CDR3 size: 15 residues. In nucleotides, the CDR3 is TGTGCCAGCAGCGTCGGGACAGGGGGCATAGATACGCAGTATTTT. Translated, it gives CASSVGTGGIDTQYF.

The genes are TRBV3-1 (or the pseudogene TRBV3-2) and TRBJ2-1; no clear D. The V gene's germline CDR1 is LGHDT and CDR2 YNNKEL (reference sequence). V lost 0 bases and J lost 8, with 5 bases in between. The CDR3 extends over 12 amino acids. The CDR3 is CASSQDIDEQFF. Here the CDR3 DNA reads TGTGCCAGCAGCCAAGATATCGATGAGCAGTTCTTC.

The rearrangement links TRBV19 to TRBJ1-5; possibly TRBD1 for D (6 bases). Germline V gene sequence: CDR1 LNHDA, CDR2 SQIVND (reference sequence). The CDR3 covers 15 residues. The V end lost 5 bases, the J end lost 0 bases, and 11 bases lay between the germline ends. CDR3 residues: CASSSDRDSNQPQHF. CDR3 bases: TGTGCCAGTAGTTCGGACAGAGATAGCAATCAGCCCCAGCATTTT.